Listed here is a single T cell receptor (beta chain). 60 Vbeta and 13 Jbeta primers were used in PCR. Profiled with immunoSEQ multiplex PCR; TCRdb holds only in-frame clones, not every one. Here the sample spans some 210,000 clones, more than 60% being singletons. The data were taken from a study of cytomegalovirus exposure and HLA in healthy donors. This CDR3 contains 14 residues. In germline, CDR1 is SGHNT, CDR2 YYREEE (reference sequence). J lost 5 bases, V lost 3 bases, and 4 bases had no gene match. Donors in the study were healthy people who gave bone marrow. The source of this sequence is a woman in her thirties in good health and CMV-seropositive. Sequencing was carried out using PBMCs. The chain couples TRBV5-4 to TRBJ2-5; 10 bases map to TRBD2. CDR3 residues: CASSYSGRMETQYF. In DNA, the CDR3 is TGTGCCAGCAGCTATAGCGGGAGGATGGAGACCCAGTACTTC. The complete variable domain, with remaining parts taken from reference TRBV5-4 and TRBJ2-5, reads ETGVTQSPTHLIKTRGQQVTLRCSSQSGHNTVSWYQQALGQGPQFIFQYYREEENGRGNFPPRFSGLQFPNYSSELNVNALELDDSALYLCASSYSGRMETQYFGPGTRLLVL.